These 30 T cell receptor beta chains originate from one sample sequenced in a study of blood T cell repertoires in COVID-19. Sequencing used immunoSEQ multiplex PCR; TCRdb keeps in-frame clones, though not all of them. The sample shows approximately 110,000 clones, approximately 84% of them seen only once. Material: peripheral blood. The receptors originated from a human donor in a cohort sampled during active COVID-19.

The chain recombines TRBV28 with TRBJ1-3; a possible D gene is TRBD1 (5 bases). The CDR3 is made up of 16 amino acids. V was clipped by 3 bases and J by 2 bases, with 14 bases between them. CDR1 is MDHEN and CDR2 is SYDVKM in the germline V gene. For the CDR3, the DNA is TGTGCCAGCAGTTTGTGGGGCAAAGGAACTGGAAACACCATATATTTT. Protein product: CASSLWGKGTGNTIYF. The entire variable domain, with the rest obtained from reference TRBV28 and TRBJ1-3, is as follows: DVKVTQSSRYLVKRTGEKVFLECVQDMDHENMFWYRQDPGLGLRLIYFSYDVKMKEKGDIPEGYSVSREKKERFSLILESASTNQTSMYLCASSLWGKGTGNTIYFGEGSWLTVV.

The J gene is TRBJ2-5, the V gene TRBV6-2 or TRBV6-3; 9 nucleotides line up with TRBD2. The ends lost 5 bases at V and 3 bases at J; junction bases unmatched: 13. CDR1 and CDR2 from the germline V gene are MNHEY and SVGEGT. The CDR3 extends over 17 amino acids. CDR3 sequence: CASSLEAGLAGKETQYF. The CDR3, as DNA: TGTGCCAGCAGTCTAGAGGCCGGGCTAGCGGGGAAAGAGACCCAGTACTTC.

The V and J genes are TRBV2 and TRBJ1-5; 8 bases align to TRBD1. Germline values: CDR1 SNHLY, CDR2 FYNNEI. J lost 3 bases, V lost 4 bases, and 5 bases had no gene match. This CDR3 spans 15 amino acids. The CDR3 sequence is CASSAQGVDNQPQHF. The CDR3 DNA sequence: TGTGCCAGCAGTGCACAGGGGGTCGACAATCAGCCCCAGCATTTT.

The chain recombines TRBV24-1 with TRBJ2-3, with 7 bases aligning to TRBD2. The ends lost 0 bases at V and 1 base at J; junction bases unmatched: 0. Germline-derived CDR1 and CDR2 are KGHDR and SFDVKD. The CDR3 contains 15 residues. The CDR3 coding sequence is TGTGCCACCAGTGATTTGCGGGGGGGCACAGATACGCAGTATTTT. It codes for CATSDLRGGTDTQYF.

This rearrangement joins TRBV10-3 to TRBJ2-5; 8 nucleotides agree with TRBD2. Trimming at V came to 6 bases and at J to 4 bases, leaving 4 bases not matched to a gene. The CDR3 is 13 residues long. Germline CDR1 is ENHRY and CDR2 is SYGVKD. The CDR3 sequence: CAIRAGEGETQYF. In DNA, the CDR3 is TGTGCCATCAGAGCGGGAGAGGGAGAGACCCAGTACTTC.

The V call is TRBV7-2, the J call TRBJ1-2; D is possibly TRBD1 (6 bases). V dropped 5 bases and J dropped 7 bases, with 8 bases sitting between them. Germline loops: CDR1 SGHTA, CDR2 FQGNSA. The CDR3 runs to 11 residues. CDR3 loop: CASSAGAGYTF. The DNA for the CDR3 is TGTGCCAGCAGCGCAGGGGCTGGCTACACCTTC.

The gene calls are TRBV5-4 and TRBJ2-5; TRBD2 matches at 9 bases. The ends lost 0 bases at V and 2 bases at J; junction bases unmatched: 5. Germline values: CDR1 SGHNT, CDR2 YYREEE (reference sequence). The CDR3 has 16 amino acids. The CDR3 protein is CASSLVGSGRQETQYF. The CDR3 region has the DNA TGTGCCAGCAGCTTGGTCGGTAGCGGGAGACAAGAGACCCAGTACTTC.

This sequence joins TRBV24-1 and TRBJ2-5; TRBD2 matches 7 bases. The CDR3 extends over 17 amino acids. The germline V gene encodes CDR1 KGHDR and CDR2 SFDVKD. V lost 4 bases and J lost 1; bases outside the gene matches: 11. CDR3 sequence (DNA): TGTGCCACCAGTGACCCGGGGGGACGGGGACCCCAAGAGACCCAGTACTTC. Protein: CATSDPGGRGPQETQYF.

V usage is TRBV5-6 and J usage is TRBJ1-5, with 7 positions matching TRBD1. This CDR3 contains 15 residues. The junction had 5 bases not matched to a gene; V was cut back by 0 bases and J by 5 bases. The germline V gene encodes CDR1 SGHDT and CDR2 YYEEEE. The chain's CDR3 is CASSLGGQNYQPQHF. CDR3 in DNA: TGTGCCAGCAGCTTGGGGGGACAGAACTATCAGCCCCAGCATTTT.

The chain couples TRBV25-1 to TRBJ1-2, with TRBD1 matching over 12 bases. J gave up 6 bases and V 5 bases, and 7 bases lay outside the gene matches. The CDR3 has 15 residues. Germline lookup yields CDR1 MGHDK and CDR2 SYGVNS. The CDR3 is CASSNSGQGAHGYTF. The CDR3 DNA follows: TGTGCCAGCAGTAATTCGGGACAGGGGGCACATGGCTACACCTTC.

This clone has just one count. The chain employs TRBV30 and TRBJ2-1, with TRBD2 as a possible D gene (6 bases). The CDR3 covers 15 residues. The germline V gene has CDR1 GTSNPN and CDR2 SVGIG (reference sequence). V gave up 2 bases and J gave up 9 bases, with 20 bases separating them. CDR3: CAWSPARLVSSEQFF. Here the CDR3 DNA reads TGTGCCTGGAGTCCGGCGAGACTAGTGTCAAGTGAGCAGTTCTTC.

This clone appeared a few times. The J gene is TRBJ2-1, the V gene TRBV6-1; 9 nucleotides line up with TRBD2. Trimming removed 3 bases from V and 7 bases from J; junction bases left unmatched: 7. The germline gives CDR1 MNHNS, CDR2 SASEGT. CDR3 length equals 15 residues. The CDR3, as DNA: TGTGCCAGCAGTGACAGGCTAGCGGGAAGGAATGAGCAGTTCTTC. As protein: CASSDRLAGRNEQFF.

This chain uses TRBV28 with TRBJ2-1; 10 bases fit TRBD2. The CDR3 has 15 residues. J gave up 5 bases and V 6 bases, and 7 bases lay outside the gene matches. Germline V gene data show CDR1 as MDHEN and CDR2 as SYDVKM. The CDR3 coding sequence is TGTGCCAGCAGCTACGGACTAGCGGTAGACAATGAGCAGTTCTTC. Translating gives CASSYGLAVDNEQFF.

This clone appeared a single time. The chain has TRBV4-2 and TRBJ2-3, with D possibly TRBD2 on 6 matching bases. This CDR3 spans 16 amino acids. The V end was cut by 0 bases, the J end by 2 bases, with 12 bases between. Germline V lookup: CDR1 LGHNA, CDR2 YNFKEQ. The CDR3 region is CASSQDGGSITDTQYF. The CDR3 DNA sequence: TGTGCCAGCAGCCAAGATGGGGGGTCTATCACAGATACGCAGTATTTT.

The V call is TRBV9, the J call TRBJ2-1; TRBD2 aligns across 9 bases. CDR1 SGDLS and CDR2 YYNGEE come from the germline V gene. The CDR3 consists of 15 residues. Germline trimming cut 0 bases from V and 12 bases from J; bases unmatched to any gene: 10. The CDR3 loop reads CASSVVGLAGEGQFF. DNA for the CDR3: TGTGCCAGCAGCGTAGTGGGATTAGCGGGAGAGGGGCAGTTCTTC.

The chain carries TRBV5-5 and TRBJ2-7, with D tentatively TRBD1 (6 bases). The CDR3 contains 14 residues. Between the trimmed V and J ends, which lost 3 bases and 2 bases, there was a span of 12 bases. In germline, CDR1 is SGHKS, CDR2 YYEKEE (reference sequence). The CDR3 bases are TGTGCCAGCAGCTCTTCGACAGGAACCTACGAGCAGTACTTC. It yields the protein CASSSSTGTYEQYF.

V is TRBV7-9 and J is TRBJ2-1, with TRBD2 matching over 7 bases. Germline CDR1 and CDR2: SEHNR and FQNEAQ (reference sequence). The CDR3 contains 15 residues. With 3 bases clipped from V and 4 bases from J, the junction kept 6 bases outside the gene matches. CDR3 sequence reads: CASSFPGLRYNEQFF. CDR3 bases: TGTGCCAGCAGCTTCCCGGGACTAAGGTACAATGAGCAGTTCTTC.

V usage is TRBV6-4 and J usage is TRBJ2-5; a possible D gene is TRBD1 (5 bases). The CDR3 runs to 15 residues. Germline CDR1 and CDR2: MRHNA and SNTAGT. V gave up 3 bases and J gave up 2 bases, with 13 bases separating them. CDR3 loop: CASSEQAGRQETQYF. The CDR3 nucleotides are TGTGCCAGCAGTGAACAGGCAGGGCGGCAAGAGACCCAGTACTTC.

V is TRBV7-9 and J is TRBJ2-2; the D gene is possibly TRBD1 (6 bases). Germline values: CDR1 SEHNR, CDR2 FQNEAQ (reference sequence). Trimming took 3 bases from V and 6 from J, leaving 8 bases between them. The CDR3 sequence is 13 residues long. CDR3 bases: TGTGCCAGCAGCTTGTACAGGGCCGGGGAGCTGTTTTTT. This gives the protein CASSLYRAGELFF. Together with reference TRBV7-9 and TRBJ2-2, the CDR3 gives the full variable domain: DTGVSQNPRHKITKRGQNVTFRCDPISEHNRLYWYRQTLGQGPEFLTYFQNEAQLEKSRLLSDRFSAERPKGSFSTLEIQRTEQGDSAMYLCASSLYRAGELFFGEGSRLTVL.

This chain joins TRBV20-1 and TRBJ2-2; D is uncertain. The CDR3 is 13 residues long. V was pared by 3 bases and J by 7 bases, with 12 bases between. The V gene's germline CDR1 is DFQATT and CDR2 SNEGSKA (reference sequence). Written as DNA, the CDR3 is TGCAGTGCTAGTTATGGTACGAGCGGGGAGCTGTTTTTT. Its translation: CSASYGTSGELFF.

This clone was picked up a small number of times. The V and J genes are TRBV5-5 and TRBJ1-6; a weak D match, TRBD1 (5 bases). Germline CDR1 and CDR2: SGHKS and YYEKEE (reference sequence). The CDR3 totals 16 residues. V was clipped by 0 bases and J by 5 bases, with 12 bases between them. In DNA, the CDR3 is TGTGCCAGCAGCTTGGCAGGGTCTGAAAATAATTCACCCCTCCACTTT. Translating gives CASSLAGSENNSPLHF.

The rearrangement links TRBV9 to TRBJ2-1; 7 nucleotides line up with TRBD1. The CDR3 covers 14 residues. V gave up 2 bases and J gave up 5 bases; unmatched junction bases: 4. Germline CDR1 and CDR2: SGDLS and YYNGEE. CDR3 DNA: TGTGCCAGCAGCGTTGGACAGGACAACAATGAGCAGTTCTTC. Protein product: CASSVGQDNNEQFF.

The chain couples TRBV11-2 to TRBJ2-7; TRBD2 matches 8 bases. CDR1 and CDR2 from the germline V gene are SGHAT and FQNNGV. There are 17 residues in the CDR3. J gave up 3 bases and V 2 bases, and 12 bases lay outside the gene matches. The CDR3 sequence is CASSLRSSGVSGYEQYF. The CDR3 bases are TGTGCCAGCAGCTTAAGGAGTAGCGGGGTAAGCGGCTACGAGCAGTACTTC.

The chain links TRBV7-2 to TRBJ2-3; 8 bases agree with TRBD1. The V gene end was trimmed by 1 base and the J gene end by 5 bases; junction bases not matched to a gene: 8. The CDR3 has 16 residues. CDR1 is SGHTA and CDR2 is FQGNSA in the germline V gene. The CDR3: CASSLGAGGAGDTQYF. CDR3 nucleotides: TGTGCCAGCAGCTTAGGGGCAGGGGGCGCCGGAGATACGCAGTATTTT.

V and J are TRBV5-1 and TRBJ1-5; D is undetermined. Trimming stripped 2 bases from V and 5 bases from J, with 14 bases between. The CDR3 is 15 amino acids. Germline V gives CDR1 SGHRS, CDR2 YFSETQ. The CDR3 DNA reads TGCGCCAGCAGCTTCCTTGGAGGTATGGATCAGCCCCAGCATTTT. Translated, it gives CASSFLGGMDQPQHF.

This clone was observed a single time. The chain joins TRBV19 to TRBJ1-2; 7 nucleotides match TRBD1. The V segment lost 4 bases and the J segment 6 bases; nucleotides outside the gene matches: 14. The CDR3 consists of 16 residues. Germline V gene sequence: CDR1 LNHDA, CDR2 SQIVND (reference sequence). CDR3 protein: CASSTTGRWSMDGYTF. CDR3 sequence (DNA): TGTGCCAGTAGTACGACAGGGCGGTGGAGCATGGATGGCTACACCTTC.

The chain employs TRBV28 and TRBJ2-3; tentative D call: TRBD1 (5 bases). Between the trimmed V and J ends, which lost 4 bases and 7 bases, there was a span of 27 bases. The CDR3 runs 18 residues. CDR1 and CDR2 (germline): MDHEN, SYDVKM. The DNA of the CDR3 is TGTGCCAGCAGTTCCAGACAGATGTTGGGCCGTGCTAGTTATACGCAGTATTTT. It is translated as CASSSRQMLGRASYTQYF.

The rearrangement joins TRBV5-1 to TRBJ2-3, with TRBD1 as a possible D gene (6 bases). The CDR3 is made up of 14 amino acids. Between the trimmed V and J ends, which lost 2 bases and 4 bases, there was a span of 11 bases. Looked up from germline, CDR1 is SGHRS and CDR2 is YFSETQ. The CDR3 DNA reads TGCGCCAGCAGCTTACAGGGTCTCCCAGATACGCAGTATTTT. Protein product: CASSLQGLPDTQYF. The full variable domain, rest sourced from reference TRBV5-1 and TRBJ2-3, is KAGVTQTPRYLIKTRGQQVTLSCSPISGHRSVSWYQQTPGQGLQFLFEYFSETQRNKGNFPGRFSGRQFSNSRSEMNVSTLELGDSALYLCASSLQGLPDTQYFGPGTRLTVL.

This clone was detected only a few times. The chain has TRBV6-5 and TRBJ1-5, with 7 bases identical to TRBD1. V dropped 5 bases and J dropped 4; count of bases not matched to a gene: 5. Germline CDR1 is MNHEY and CDR2 is SVGAGI. This CDR3 contains 14 residues. The CDR3 DNA reads TGTGCCAGCAGTCTCGAGACAGGGAATCAGCCCCAGCATTTT. Amino acid sequence: CASSLETGNQPQHF.

The J gene is TRBJ1-2, the V gene TRBV9; 7 bases line up with TRBD1. V dropped 5 bases and J dropped 8; count of bases not matched to a gene: 12. Germline values: CDR1 SGDLS, CDR2 YYNGEE. The CDR3 spans 14 residues. CDR3 sequence: CASRHPGTVGGYTF. The CDR3 DNA is TGTGCCAGCAGGCATCCCGGGACAGTCGGCGGCTACACCTTC. Combining the CDR3 with reference TRBV9 and TRBJ1-2 gives the whole variable domain DSGVTQTPKHLITATGQRVTLRCSPRSGDLSVYWYQQSLDQGLQFLIQYYNGEERAKGNILERFSAQQFPDLHSELNLSSLELGDSALYFCASRHPGTVGGYTFGSGTRLTVV.